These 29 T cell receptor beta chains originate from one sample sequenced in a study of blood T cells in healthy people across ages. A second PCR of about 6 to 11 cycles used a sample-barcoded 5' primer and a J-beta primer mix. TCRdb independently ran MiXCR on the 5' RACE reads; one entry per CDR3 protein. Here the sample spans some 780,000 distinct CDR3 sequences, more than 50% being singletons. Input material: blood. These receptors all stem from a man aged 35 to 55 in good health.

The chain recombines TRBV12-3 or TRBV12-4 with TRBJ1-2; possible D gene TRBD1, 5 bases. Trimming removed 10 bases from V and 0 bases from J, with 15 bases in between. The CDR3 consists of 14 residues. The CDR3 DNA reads TGTGCCACCGTGATGGGGGAGACTAACTATGGCTACACCTTC. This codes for CATVMGETNYGYTF.

CDR3 nucleotide sequence: TGTGCCAGCAGTTACAAGTCTAGCGGGAGGGTTTACGAGCAGTACTTC. It translates to CASSYKSSGRVYEQYF. This chain joins TRBV6-6 and TRBJ2-7; TRBD2 agrees at 12 bases. The CDR3 loop spans 16 amino acids. V was clipped by 2 bases and J by 4 bases; unmatched bases: 6. The germline V gene has CDR1 MNHNY and CDR2 SVGAGI (reference sequence).

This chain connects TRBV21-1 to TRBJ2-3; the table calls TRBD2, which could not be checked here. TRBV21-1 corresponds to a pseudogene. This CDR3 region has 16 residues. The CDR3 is CASSKDSPTSTDTQYF. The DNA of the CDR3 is TGTGCCAGCAGCAAAGACAGTCCTACTAGCACAGATACGCAGTATTTT.

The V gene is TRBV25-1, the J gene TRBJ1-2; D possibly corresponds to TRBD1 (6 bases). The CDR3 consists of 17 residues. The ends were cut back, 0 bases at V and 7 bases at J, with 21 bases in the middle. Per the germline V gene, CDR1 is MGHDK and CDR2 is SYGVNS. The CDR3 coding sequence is TGTGCCAGCAGTGAATATGGGAATCGCGGCAGGGGAGTTGGCTACACCTTC. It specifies CASSEYGNRGRGVGYTF.

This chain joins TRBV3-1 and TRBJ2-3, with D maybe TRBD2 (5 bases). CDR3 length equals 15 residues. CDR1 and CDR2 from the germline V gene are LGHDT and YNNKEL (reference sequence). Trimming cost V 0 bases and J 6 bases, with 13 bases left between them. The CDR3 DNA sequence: TGTGCCAGCAGCCAAGAAGGTAGCGCAGCTGATACGCAGTATTTT. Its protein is CASSQEGSAADTQYF.

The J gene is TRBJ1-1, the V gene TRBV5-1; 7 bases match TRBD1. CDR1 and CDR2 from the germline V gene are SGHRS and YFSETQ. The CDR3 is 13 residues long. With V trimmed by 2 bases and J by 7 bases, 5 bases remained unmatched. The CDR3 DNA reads TGCGCCAGCAGCTTCAACAGGGGATTTGAAGCTTTCTTT. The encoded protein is CASSFNRGFEAFF.

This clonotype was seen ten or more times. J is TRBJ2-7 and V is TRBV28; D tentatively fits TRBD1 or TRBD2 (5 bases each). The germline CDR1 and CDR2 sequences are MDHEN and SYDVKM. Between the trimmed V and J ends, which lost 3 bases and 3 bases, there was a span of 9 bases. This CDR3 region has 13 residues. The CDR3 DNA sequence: TGTGCCAGCAGTTTGGGGGTGGGCTACGAGCAGTACTTC. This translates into CASSLGVGYEQYF.

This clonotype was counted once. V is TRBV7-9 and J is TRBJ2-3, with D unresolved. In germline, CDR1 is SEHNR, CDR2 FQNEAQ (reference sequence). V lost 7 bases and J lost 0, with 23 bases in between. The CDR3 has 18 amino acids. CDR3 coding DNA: TGTGCCAGCACCACGATAAGAACCCAGCGTGGGAGCACAGATACGCAGTATTTT. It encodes CASTTIRTQRGSTDTQYF.

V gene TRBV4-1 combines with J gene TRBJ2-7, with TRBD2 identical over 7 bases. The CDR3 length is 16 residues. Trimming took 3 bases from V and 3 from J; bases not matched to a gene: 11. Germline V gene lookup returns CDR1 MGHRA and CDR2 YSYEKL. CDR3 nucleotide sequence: TGCGCCAGCAGCCAGAGGCGGCTAGCGGAGGGCTACGAGCAGTACTTC. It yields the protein CASSQRRLAEGYEQYF.

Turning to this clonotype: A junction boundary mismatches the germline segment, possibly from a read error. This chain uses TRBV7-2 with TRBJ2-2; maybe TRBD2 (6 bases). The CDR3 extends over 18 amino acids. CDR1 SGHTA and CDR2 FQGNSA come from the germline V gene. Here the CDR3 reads CASSLAVSAGTRAGEPFF. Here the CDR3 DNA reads TGTGCCAGCAGCCTAGCAGTTTCCGCGGGAACTCGGGCCGGGGAGCCGTTTTTT.

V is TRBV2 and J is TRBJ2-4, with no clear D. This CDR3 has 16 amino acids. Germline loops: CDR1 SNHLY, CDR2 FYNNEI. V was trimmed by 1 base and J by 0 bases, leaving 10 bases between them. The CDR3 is CASSEGSPIAKNIQYF. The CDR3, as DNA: TGTGCCAGCAGTGAAGGAAGTCCGATAGCCAAAAACATTCAGTACTTC.

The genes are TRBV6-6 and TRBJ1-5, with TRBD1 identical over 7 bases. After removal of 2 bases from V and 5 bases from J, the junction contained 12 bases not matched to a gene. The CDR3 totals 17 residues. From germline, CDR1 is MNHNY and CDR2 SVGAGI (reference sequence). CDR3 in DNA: TGTGCCAGCAGTTACCAATCCGACAGGGTGGGGGATCAGCCCCAGCATTTT. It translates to CASSYQSDRVGDQPQHF.

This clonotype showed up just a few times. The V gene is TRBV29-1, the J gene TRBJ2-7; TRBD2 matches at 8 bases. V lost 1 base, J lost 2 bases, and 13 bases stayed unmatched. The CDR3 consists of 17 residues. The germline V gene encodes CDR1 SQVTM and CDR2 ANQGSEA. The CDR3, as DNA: TGCAGCGTTGAAGCAACTAGCGGCAACTCCCTGACCTACGAGCAGTACTTC. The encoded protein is CSVEATSGNSLTYEQYF.

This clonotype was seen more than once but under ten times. CDR3 loop: CASSYQVRDRLIFHNEQFF. The CDR3 DNA reads as TGCGCCAGCAGCTACCAAGTCCGGGACAGGCTCATATTCCATAATGAGCAGTTCTTC. The rearrangement links TRBV5-1 to TRBJ2-1, with 8 bases lining up with TRBD1. J gave up 7 bases and V 3 bases, and 21 bases lay outside the gene matches. The CDR3 spans 19 residues. CDR1 and CDR2 (germline): SGHRS, YFSETQ.

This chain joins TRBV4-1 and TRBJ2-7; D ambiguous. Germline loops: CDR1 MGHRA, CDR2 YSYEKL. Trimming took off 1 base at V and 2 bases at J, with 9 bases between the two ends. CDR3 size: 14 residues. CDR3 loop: CASSQVPATYEQYF. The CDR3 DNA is TGCGCCAGCAGCCAAGTTCCGGCCACCTACGAGCAGTACTTC.

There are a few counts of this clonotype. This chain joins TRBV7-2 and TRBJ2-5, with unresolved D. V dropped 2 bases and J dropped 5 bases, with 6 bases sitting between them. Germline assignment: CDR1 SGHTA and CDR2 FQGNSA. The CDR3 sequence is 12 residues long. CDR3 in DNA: TGTGCCAGCAGCTTATCTTGGGAGACCCAGTACTTC. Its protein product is CASSLSWETQYF.

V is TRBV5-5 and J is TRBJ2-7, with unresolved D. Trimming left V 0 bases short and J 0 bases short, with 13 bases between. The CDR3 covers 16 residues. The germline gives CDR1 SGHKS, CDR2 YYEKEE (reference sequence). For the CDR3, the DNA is TGTGCCAGCAGCTTGGGAGACACGTCGAGCTCCTACGAGCAGTACTTC. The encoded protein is CASSLGDTSSSYEQYF.

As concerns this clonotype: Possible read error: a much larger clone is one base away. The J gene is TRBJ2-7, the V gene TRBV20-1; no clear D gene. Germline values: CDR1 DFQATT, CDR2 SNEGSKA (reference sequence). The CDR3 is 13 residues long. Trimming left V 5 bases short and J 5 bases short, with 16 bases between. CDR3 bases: TGCAGTGCTGACGGATTGGGCCTCCACGAGCAGTACTTC. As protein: CSADGLGLHEQYF.

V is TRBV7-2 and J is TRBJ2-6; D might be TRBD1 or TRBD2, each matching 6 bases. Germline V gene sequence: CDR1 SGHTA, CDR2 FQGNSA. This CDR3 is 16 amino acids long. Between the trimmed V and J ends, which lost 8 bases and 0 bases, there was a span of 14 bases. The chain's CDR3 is CASQSKGGSGANVLTF. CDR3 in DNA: TGTGCCAGCCAATCCAAGGGGGGCTCTGGGGCCAACGTCCTGACTTTC.

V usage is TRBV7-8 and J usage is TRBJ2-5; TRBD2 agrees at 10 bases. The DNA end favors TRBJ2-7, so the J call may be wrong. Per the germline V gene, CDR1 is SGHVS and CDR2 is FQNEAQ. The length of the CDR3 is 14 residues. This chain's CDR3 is CASGTSGVVYEQYF. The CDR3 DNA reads TGTGCCAGCGGAACTAGCGGGGTTGTGTACGAGCAGTACTTC.

The CDR3 nucleotides read TGTGCCAGCAGAAGGACCTGGAGAGGGGAGCAGTACTTC. Translated, it gives CASRRTWRGEQYF. The chain links TRBV6-5 to TRBJ2-7, with D possibly TRBD2 on 5 matching bases. CDR1 and CDR2 from the germline V gene are MNHEY and SVGAGI. This CDR3 has 13 amino acids. V gave up 6 bases and J gave up 7 bases, with 16 bases separating them.

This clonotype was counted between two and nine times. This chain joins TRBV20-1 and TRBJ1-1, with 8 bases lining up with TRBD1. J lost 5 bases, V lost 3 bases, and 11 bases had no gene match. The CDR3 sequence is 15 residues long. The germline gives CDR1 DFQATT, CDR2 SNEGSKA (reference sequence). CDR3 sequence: CSASGSGGRETEAFF. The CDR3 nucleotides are TGCAGTGCTAGTGGGTCAGGGGGCCGTGAAACTGAAGCTTTCTTT.

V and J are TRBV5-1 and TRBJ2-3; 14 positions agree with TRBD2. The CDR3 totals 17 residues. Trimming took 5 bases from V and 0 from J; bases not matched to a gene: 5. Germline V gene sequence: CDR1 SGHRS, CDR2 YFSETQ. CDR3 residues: CASRRLAGGTSTDTQYF. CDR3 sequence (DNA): TGCGCCAGCAGGAGACTAGCGGGGGGGACTAGCACAGATACGCAGTATTTT.

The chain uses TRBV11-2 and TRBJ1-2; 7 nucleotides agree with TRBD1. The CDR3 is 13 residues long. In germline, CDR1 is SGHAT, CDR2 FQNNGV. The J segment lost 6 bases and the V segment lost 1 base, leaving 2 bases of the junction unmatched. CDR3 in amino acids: CASSLAGGNGYTF. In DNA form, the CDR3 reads TGTGCCAGCAGCTTAGCAGGGGGGAATGGCTACACCTTC.

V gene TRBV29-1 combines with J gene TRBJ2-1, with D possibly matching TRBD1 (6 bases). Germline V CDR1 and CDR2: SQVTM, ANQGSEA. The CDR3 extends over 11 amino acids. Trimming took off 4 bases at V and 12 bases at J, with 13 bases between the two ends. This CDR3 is CSVAGAAGQFF. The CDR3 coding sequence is TGCAGCGTTGCAGGGGCGGCCGGGCAGTTCTTC.

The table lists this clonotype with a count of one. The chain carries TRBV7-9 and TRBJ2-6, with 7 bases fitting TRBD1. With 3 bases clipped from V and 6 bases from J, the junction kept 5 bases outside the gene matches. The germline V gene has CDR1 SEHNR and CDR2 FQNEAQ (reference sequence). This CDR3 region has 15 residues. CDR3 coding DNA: TGTGCCAGCAGCTTGACAGGGTCTAAGGCCAACGTCCTGACTTTC. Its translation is CASSLTGSKANVLTF.

Here the CDR3 reads CAWSPSGTGGWNTEAFF. The DNA of the CDR3 is TGTGCCTGGAGTCCATCCGGGACAGGGGGCTGGAACACTGAAGCTTTCTTT. The J gene is TRBJ1-1, the V gene TRBV30; 12 nucleotides line up with TRBD1. Losses at the gene ends were 2 bases for V and 1 base for J; bases not matched to a gene: 8. Germline V lookup: CDR1 GTSNPN, CDR2 SVGIG (reference sequence). The CDR3 extends over 17 amino acids.

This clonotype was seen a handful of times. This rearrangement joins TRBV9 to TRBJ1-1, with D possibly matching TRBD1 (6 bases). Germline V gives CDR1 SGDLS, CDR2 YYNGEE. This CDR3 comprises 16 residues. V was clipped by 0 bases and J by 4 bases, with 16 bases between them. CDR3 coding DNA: TGTGCCAGCAGCGTAGGCCCGGGGGCATTCACCACTGAAGCTTTCTTT. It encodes CASSVGPGAFTTEAFF.

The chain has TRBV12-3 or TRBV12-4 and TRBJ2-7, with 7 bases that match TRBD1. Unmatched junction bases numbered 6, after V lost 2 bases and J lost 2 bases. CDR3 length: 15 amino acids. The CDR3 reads CASSLQGTVPYEQYF. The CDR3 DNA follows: TGTGCCAGCAGTTTACAAGGGACAGTACCCTACGAGCAGTACTTC.